Shown below are 21 T cell receptor beta chains from a single sample sequenced in a study of quantifying T cell responses using KT2 cells. On the study more broadly: RNA was reverse transcribed with TCR alpha and beta constant-region primers.

The cDNA 3' end received a ligated oligonucleotide with a UMI. The first PCR ran roughly 4 cycles with an equimolar RC1.1 and RC1.2 beta primer mix. TCRdb reanalysed the UMI-ligation and nested PCR reads using MiXCR and keeps one entry per CDR3 protein. Among tens of thousands of distinct CDR3 sequences, roughly an eighth were seen once, and the ten largest hold roughly 9%. Sequenced sample: PBMCs spiked with cells of the T cell clone KT2. These receptors were collected from a human donor.

The chain uses TRBV27 and TRBJ2-2, with a possible D match to TRBD1 (6 bases). The CDR3 is made up of 14 amino acids. V was cut by 5 bases and J by 5 bases, with 12 bases left in between. Germline V CDR1 and CDR2: MNHEY, SMNVEV (reference sequence). CDR3 sequence reads: CASSDRSRTGELFF. In DNA, the CDR3 is TGTGCCAGCAGTGACAGGAGTCGAACCGGGGAGCTGTTTTTT.

The V and J genes are TRBV6-2 or TRBV6-3 and TRBJ2-4, with D perhaps matching TRBD2 (7 bases). Germline CDR1 is MNHEY and CDR2 is SVGEGT. V lost 6 bases and J lost 2, with 11 bases in between. The CDR3 spans 14 residues. The CDR3 sequence is CASRSGTTKNIQYF. DNA of the CDR3: TGTGCCAGCAGAAGCGGGACAACCAAAAACATTCAGTACTTC.

This clonotype was recorded a few times. The J gene is TRBJ1-1, the V gene TRBV19; D is unclear. Deletions cut 6 bases from V and 1 base from J, with 6 bases between. In germline, CDR1 is LNHDA, CDR2 SQIVND (reference sequence). The CDR3 runs 12 residues. This CDR3 is CASRYSNTEAFF. As DNA, the CDR3 is TGTGCCAGTAGGTACTCGAACACTGAAGCTTTCTTT. The entire variable domain, with the rest obtained from reference TRBV19 and TRBJ1-1, is as follows: DGGITQSPKYLFRKEGQNVTLSCEQNLNHDAMYWYRQDPGQGLRLIYYSQIVNDFQKGDIAEGYSVSREKKESFPLTVTSAQKNPTAFYLCASRYSNTEAFFGQGTRLTVV.

The V call is TRBV9, the J call TRBJ2-3; no firm D call. Germline V gene lookup returns CDR1 SGDLS and CDR2 YYNGEE. The V end lost 4 bases, the J end lost 9 bases, and 18 bases lay between the germline ends. The CDR3 length is 14 residues. CDR3 DNA: TGTGCCAGCAGCCCCCACCCCTCCCCTCCGACGCAGTATTTT. As protein: CASSPHPSPPTQYF.

This clonotype was picked up a small number of times. This chain links TRBV6-6 with TRBJ2-7; TRBD1 or TRBD2 may be the D gene (5 bases each). Germline values: CDR1 MNHNY, CDR2 SVGAGI (reference sequence). The CDR3 sequence is 14 residues long. V lost 6 bases and J 0 bases, leaving 12 bases between the germline ends. CDR3 loop: CASRGTSSSYEQYF. CDR3 DNA sequence: TGTGCCAGCAGGGGGACCTCGAGCTCCTACGAGCAGTACTTC.

The J gene is TRBJ1-1, the V gene TRBV29-1; 7 nucleotides match TRBD1. With V trimmed by 2 bases and J by 8 bases, 5 bases remained unmatched. CDR1 is SQVTM, CDR2 ANQGSEA, per germline. The CDR3 runs 12 residues. The CDR3 sequence is CSVELGQREAFF. CDR3 DNA: TGCAGCGTTGAACTGGGACAGAGAGAAGCTTTCTTT.

This clonotype came up once. V gene TRBV4-2 combines with J gene TRBJ1-5, with D hard to call. The CDR3 length is 14 residues. The germline V and J ends were trimmed by 1 base and 5 bases, with 9 bases remaining between them. Germline CDR1 is LGHNA and CDR2 is YNFKEQ. CDR3 nucleotide sequence: TGTGCCAGCAGCCAAGTGGAGGGAGATCAGCCCCAGCATTTT. Amino acid sequence: CASSQVEGDQPQHF.

This clonotype was recorded many times. This chain uses TRBV20-1 with TRBJ1-6, with D unresolved. Germline V lookup: CDR1 DFQATT, CDR2 SNEGSKA (reference sequence). Between the trimmed V and J ends, which lost 0 bases and 0 bases, there was a span of 9 bases. The CDR3 contains 16 residues. CDR3 loop: CSARDAGASYNSPLHF. For the CDR3, the DNA is TGCAGTGCTAGAGATGCGGGTGCCTCCTATAATTCACCCCTCCACTTT.

This clonotype was picked up a small number of times. The V and J genes are TRBV12-3 or TRBV12-4 and TRBJ1-4; the match to TRBD1 covers 7 bases. With 6 bases clipped from V and 8 bases from J, the junction kept 9 bases outside the gene matches. This CDR3 has 14 amino acids. The DNA for the CDR3 is TGTGCCAGCAGGTCGGACAGGTCCGGAGAAAAACTGTTTTTT. Translated, it gives CASRSDRSGEKLFF.

This clonotype was recorded many times. The rearrangement joins TRBV2 to TRBJ2-1; 7 bases map to TRBD1. The CDR3 extends over 14 amino acids. The V gene end was trimmed by 8 bases and the J gene end by 4 bases; junction bases not matched to a gene: 8. Germline-derived CDR1 and CDR2 are SNHLY and FYNNEI. The CDR3 DNA follows: TGTGCCAGCCTTAACAGGGGAAGGTACAATGAGCAGTTCTTC. Translated, it gives CASLNRGRYNEQFF.

This clonotype has ten or more counts. The chain uses TRBV6-6 and TRBJ1-3; no definite D call. Germline loops: CDR1 MNHNY, CDR2 SVGAGI (reference sequence). Trimming removed 1 base from V and 4 bases from J, with 11 bases in between. The CDR3 consists of 15 residues. The CDR3 bases are TGTGCCAGCAGTTACTATTCCGCGTTGGGAAACACCATATATTTT. It specifies CASSYYSALGNTIYF.

In this sample, this clonotype turned up a few times. This chain uses TRBV7-9 with TRBJ1-1, with TRBD1 as a possible D gene (6 bases). CDR1 and CDR2 from the germline V gene are SEHNR and FQNEAQ (reference sequence). With 9 bases removed from V and 6 bases from J, the gap between germline ends came to 17 bases. The CDR3 loop spans 13 amino acids. The CDR3 sequence: CARPRGQVPEAFF. CDR3 bases: TGTGCCAGACCTCGGGGGCAAGTCCCTGAAGCTTTCTTT. The entire variable domain, with the rest obtained from reference TRBV7-9 and TRBJ1-1, is as follows: DTGVSQNPRHKITKRGQNVTFRCDPISEHNRLYWYRQTLGQGPEFLTYFQNEAQLEKSRLLSDRFSAERPKGSFSTLEIQRTEQGDSAMYLCARPRGQVPEAFFGQGTRLTVV.

This chain links TRBV12-3 or TRBV12-4 with TRBJ1-1; 11 bases are shared with TRBD1. The CDR3 covers 14 residues. V lost 5 bases, J lost 5 bases, and 4 bases stayed unmatched. The CDR3: CASSLWDRGTEAFF. DNA of the CDR3: TGTGCCAGCAGTCTTTGGGACAGGGGGACTGAAGCTTTCTTT.

In this sample, this clonotype turned up a few times. The gene calls are TRBV2 and TRBJ1-4; D remains ambiguous. V shed 0 bases and J shed 7 bases, with 15 bases lying between them. The CDR3 loop spans 16 amino acids. Germline CDR1 is SNHLY and CDR2 is FYNNEI. The CDR3 DNA sequence: TGTGCCAGCAGTGAAGCGCTTCACGTGGACGGTGAAAAACTGTTTTTT. Encoded protein: CASSEALHVDGEKLFF.

This clonotype has only a few counts. The genes are TRBV7-9 and TRBJ2-7, with 11 nucleotides matching TRBD1. The trim removed 4 bases at V and 6 bases at J, leaving 8 bases unmatched. CDR1 is SEHNR and CDR2 is FQNEAQ in the germline V gene (reference sequence). The CDR3 consists of 15 residues. The CDR3 sequence is CASSSDRGRLGEQYF. CDR3 nucleotide sequence: TGTGCCAGCAGCTCGGACAGGGGGCGCCTCGGCGAGCAGTACTTC.

This clonotype was seen only a few times. DNA for the CDR3: TGTGCCAGCAGTTCGCAGAGCTCCTACAATGAGCAGTTCTTC. This encodes CASSSQSSYNEQFF. The rearrangement joins TRBV6-2 or TRBV6-3 to TRBJ2-1; D is undetermined. Germline assignment: CDR1 MNHEY and CDR2 SVGEGT. The CDR3 totals 14 residues. V shed 4 bases and J shed 0 bases, with 7 bases lying between them.

The chain carries TRBV6-2 or TRBV6-3 and TRBJ2-6, with D unclear. V lost 8 bases, J lost 0 bases, and 2 bases lay in between. The length of the CDR3 is 12 residues. The V gene's germline CDR1 is MNHEY and CDR2 SVGEGT. This CDR3 reads CASLSGANVLTF. CDR3 DNA: TGTGCCAGCCTCTCTGGGGCCAACGTCCTGACTTTC.

The V gene is TRBV27, the J gene TRBJ2-7, with D tentatively TRBD2 (5 bases). The V end was cut by 5 bases, the J end by 6 bases, with 14 bases between. From germline, CDR1 is MNHEY and CDR2 SMNVEV (reference sequence). There are 13 residues in the CDR3. For the CDR3, the DNA is TGTGCCAGCAGTCCGGACTTCCCCCTCGAGCAGTACTTC. It translates to CASSPDFPLEQYF.

In this sample, this clonotype turned up many times. This chain's CDR3 is CASSSTGFKNIQYF. The CDR3 DNA follows: TGTGCCAGCAGTTCGACAGGTTTTAAAAACATTCAGTACTTC. The V and J genes are TRBV27 and TRBJ2-4; the D gene is possibly TRBD1 (6 bases). Germline CDR1 MNHEY, CDR2 SMNVEV (reference sequence). This CDR3 is 14 amino acids long. V shed 4 bases and J shed 4 bases, with 11 bases lying between them.

This chain connects TRBV7-3 to TRBJ2-1, with no clear D. The CDR3 loop spans 14 amino acids. CDR1 and CDR2 from the germline V gene are SGHTA and FQGTGA. V was shortened by 1 base and J by 4 bases, with 8 bases between the two germline ends. CDR3 coding DNA: TGTGCCAGCAGCTTAAGTACGATTTACAATGAGCAGTTCTTC. Its translation: CASSLSTIYNEQFF.

In this sample, this clonotype turned up a few times. The rearrangement links TRBV20-1 to TRBJ2-7; D is unresolved. The CDR3 is 12 residues long. Per germline, CDR1 DFQATT and CDR2 SNEGSKA (reference sequence). The V and J ends lost 1 base and 2 bases respectively, with 6 bases between them. CDR3 sequence (DNA): TGCAGTGCTAGAGTACCACCCTACGAGCAGTACTTC. As protein: CSARVPPYEQYF.